This T cell receptor (beta chain) was identified in a study of Graves' ophthalmopathy and Graves' hyperthyroidism. Amplification of TCR beta CDR3 regions used RNA transcripts. HTBI-primed first-round RT-PCR preceded second-round multiplex PCR. TCRdb re-analysed the multiplex PCR reads in MiXCR, keeping a single row per CDR3 protein. The sample has a few hundred thousand distinct CDR3 sequences; around a sixth are singletons. This clonotype was detected a few times. Certain patients, namely those with other autoimmune diseases, uncontrolled infections, pregnancy or lactation, were excluded. Clinical symptoms, serum thyroxine, TRAb, thyroid ultrasound and orbital computed tomography formed the basis of diagnosis. A roughly 9.3 ml volume of fresh peripheral blood provided the PBMCs. CDR1 LNHDA and CDR2 SQIVND come from the germline V gene (reference sequence). This CDR3 contains 15 residues. With 3 bases clipped from V and 0 bases from J, the junction kept 3 bases outside the gene matches.

The V call is TRBV19, the J call TRBJ1-2; 8 bases line up with TRBD1. This TCR was recovered from an adult man with Graves' ophthalmopathy. Sequenced: peripheral blood. The CDR3 sequence is CASSMRTGSNYGYTF. Here the CDR3 DNA reads TGTGCCAGTAGTATGAGGACAGGGTCTAACTATGGCTACACCTTC. Full variable domain (remainder filled in from reference TRBV19 and TRBJ1-2): DGGITQSPKYLFRKEGQNVTLSCEQNLNHDAMYWYRQDPGQGLRLIYYSQIVNDFQKGDIAEGYSVSREKKESFPLTVTSAQKNPTAFYLCASSMRTGSNYGYTFGSGTRLTVV.